A selection of T cell receptor beta chains follows, all from one sample in a study of blood T cells in healthy people across ages. MiXCR was run by TCRdb on the 5' RACE reads, yielding one entry per CDR3 protein. Found here are 650,000 to 1,000,000 distinct CDR3 sequences, around 36% of them singletons; the top ten hold over 10%. The sequencing sample was made of blood. The receptors originated from a man between 18 and 35 years old in good health. Each CDR3 is given with its conserved first and last residue. The D gene is left open where the match is weak. Clone size is stated in some rows and not others, as once, few, many or a class when expanded.

TRBJ2-1,many,TRBV14,NA,CASSQDRRASSYNEQFF,TGTGCCAGCAGCCAAGATCGGAGGGCGAGCTCCTACAATGAGCAGTTCTTC
TRBJ2-1,NA,TRBV20-1,NA,CSARDVAGINEQFF,TGCAGTGCTAGAGATGTCGCAGGGATCAATGAGCAGTTCTTC
TRBJ2-1,few,TRBV28,NA,CASRPFNRGARGEQFF,TGTGCCAGCAGGCCCTTCAACCGGGGGGCGAGGGGGGAGCAGTTCTTC
TRBJ2-1,few,TRBV14,TRBD2,CASSRELLAGPKEQFF,TGTGCCAGCAGCCGTGAGTTACTAGCGGGGCCTAAAGAGCAGTTCTTC
TRBJ2-4,many,TRBV20-1,NA,CSARDIRGTKNIQYF,TGCAGTGCTAGAGATATAAGGGGGACCAAAAACATTCAGTACTTC
TRBJ2-2,NA,TRBV12-3/TRBV12-4,TRBD1,CASSVGQGMTGELFF,TGTGCCAGTTCAGTGGGACAGGGGATGACCGGGGAGCTGTTTTTT
TRBJ1-4,NA,TRBV4-1,NA,CASSQDPLGSAILNEKLFF,TGCGCCAGCAGCCAAGATCCACTTGGGTCAGCGATTTTGAATGAAAAACTGTTTTTT
TRBJ2-1,NA,TRBV7-2,NA,CASSLRKKTVANKSEQFF,TGTGCCAGCAGCTTGAGGAAAAAGACGGTAGCGAATAAGAGCGAGCAGTTCTTC
TRBJ2-1,NA,TRBV5-4,NA,CASSLLTWNEQFF,TGTGCCAGCAGCCTACTGACATGGAATGAGCAGTTCTTC
TRBJ1-4,NA,TRBV7-2,TRBD1,CASSLVTGAEKLFF,TGTGCCAGCAGCTTAGTTACAGGGGCTGAAAAACTGTTTTTT
TRBJ2-1,few,TRBV5-1,TRBD1,CASSLGPTGDNEQFF,TGCGCCAGCAGCTTAGGTCCGACAGGGGACAATGAGCAGTTCTTC
TRBJ1-1,NA,TRBV10-3,TRBD1,CAISESGQYNRGDTEAFF,TGTGCCATCAGTGAGTCCGGTCAATATAACAGGGGGGACACTGAAGCTTTCTTT
TRBJ1-4,NA,TRBV5-5,NA,CASSATGTALEKLFF,TGTGCCAGCAGCGCCACCGGGACGGCTTTAGAAAAACTGTTTTTT
TRBJ2-3,many,TRBV29-1,TRBD1,CSATGQPTDTQYF,TGCAGCGCCACGGGACAGCCCACAGATACGCAGTATTTT
TRBJ1-2,NA,TRBV7-9,NA,CASSAVGGVYGYTF,TGTGCCAGCAGCGCTGTTGGGGGGGTCTATGGCTACACCTTC
TRBJ1-1,few,TRBV20-1,TRBD1,CSARKTGIGWNTEAFF,TGCAGTGCTAGAAAGACAGGGATCGGGTGGAACACTGAAGCTTTCTTT
TRBJ1-2,few,TRBV12-3/TRBV12-4,NA,CVSSLGQADGYTF,TGTGTCAGCAGCTTGGGGCAGGCAGATGGCTACACCTTC
TRBJ2-5,NA,TRBV20-1,TRBD2,CSATRPGLAGEFGETQYF,TGCAGTGCTACCCGACCGGGACTAGCGGGAGAGTTTGGAGAGACCCAGTACTTC
TRBJ2-5,NA,TRBV20-1,NA,CSATYSYQETQYF,TGCAGTGCGACCTACTCGTACCAAGAGACCCAGTACTTC
TRBJ2-3,NA,TRBV5-1,NA,CASSAGTPSTDTQYF,TGCGCCAGCAGCGCAGGGACACCTAGCACAGATACGCAGTATTTT
TRBJ1-1,NA,TRBV7-8,NA,CASSLRAGTNTEAFF,TGTGCCAGCAGCTTACGGGCAGGGACTAACACTGAAGCTTTCTTT
TRBJ2-1,NA,TRBV6-5,TRBD2,CASSYLSGGPNEQFF,TGTGCCAGCAGTTACCTTAGCGGGGGCCCCAATGAGCAGTTCTTC
TRBJ2-7,few,TRBV27,NA,CASSLAIGSAYEQYF,TGTGCCAGCAGTCTAGCTATCGGGTCCGCCTACGAGCAGTACTTC
TRBJ2-5,few,TRBV2,NA,CASLSEVQETQYF,TGTGCCAGCCTTTCAGAGGTTCAAGAGACCCAGTACTTC
TRBJ2-7,NA,TRBV2,TRBD1,CASSEEGQGSSEQYF,TGTGCCAGCAGTGAAGAGGGACAGGGGTCCTCCGAGCAGTACTTC
TRBJ2-5,once,TRBV7-2,NA,CASSLAAGAAGETQYF,TGTGCCAGCAGCTTAGCTGCAGGGGCAGCTGGAGAGACCCAGTACTTC
TRBJ2-5,NA,TRBV24-1,TRBD1,CATSYRGRETQYF,TGTGCCACCAGTTACAGGGGACGAGAGACCCAGTACTTC
TRBJ2-1,NA,TRBV5-1,TRBD1,CASSLPQGLGEQFF,TGCGCCAGCAGCTTACCACAGGGGCTAGGCGAGCAGTTCTTC
TRBJ2-5,NA,TRBV29-1,NA,CSVTSSETQYF,TGCAGCGTGACTAGTTCAGAGACCCAGTACTTC
TRBJ2-5,few,TRBV7-3,TRBD2,CASSLTGPRLALQETQYF,TGTGCCAGCAGCTTAACGGGCCCCAGACTAGCGTTACAAGAGACCCAGTACTTC
TRBJ1-2,NA,TRBV4-1,NA,CASSQHGYGYTF,TGCGCCAGCAGCCAACATGGCTATGGCTACACCTTC
TRBJ2-3,NA,TRBV4-3,TRBD2,CVSSQEGLARGSTDTQYF,TGCGTCAGCAGCCAAGAGGGTCTAGCCCGCGGGAGTACAGATACGCAGTATTTT
TRBJ2-7,NA,TRBV15,NA,CATSRENLYEQYF,TGTGCCACCAGCAGAGAAAACCTCTACGAGCAGTACTTC
TRBJ2-3,few,TRBV5-1,TRBD1,CASSLRDSSSTDTQYF,TGCGCCAGCAGCTTACGGGACAGCTCTAGCACAGATACGCAGTATTTT
TRBJ2-1,NA,TRBV30,NA,CAWSVGQGTGQFF,TGTGCCTGGAGTGTCGGGCAGGGGACTGGGCAGTTCTTC
TRBJ2-1,few,TRBV24-1,TRBD1,CATSAFTGTGMDEQFF,TGTGCCACCAGTGCCTTTACCGGGACAGGGATGGATGAGCAGTTCTTC
TRBJ2-2,NA,TRBV6-1,TRBD1,CASRDRGRMDTGELFF,TGTGCCAGCAGGGACAGGGGGCGCATGGACACCGGGGAGCTGTTTTTT
TRBJ2-3,few,TRBV7-6,NA,CASSLVGRPSTDTQYF,TGTGCCAGCAGCTTAGTGGGCAGGCCAAGTACAGATACGCAGTATTTT
TRBJ2-1,NA,TRBV7-2,NA,CASSPQGPSNEQFF,TGTGCCAGCAGCCCCCAGGGGCCGAGCAATGAGCAGTTCTTC
TRBJ2-1,many,TRBV4-2,NA,CASSQSDGEQFF,TGTGCCAGCAGCCAGAGTGACGGCGAGCAGTTCTTC
TRBJ1-1,NA,TRBV6-2/TRBV6-3,NA,CASSWVSEAFF,TGTGCCAGCAGTTGGGTCTCTGAGGCTTTCTTT
TRBJ1-1,NA,TRBV25-1,NA,CASSLGGRTTEAFF,TGTGCCAGCAGCCTCGGTGGCCGGACCACTGAAGCTTTCTTT
TRBJ2-7,NA,TRBV6-2/TRBV6-3,TRBD2,CASRTPLAGGPNEQYF,TGTGCCAGCAGAACTCCCCTGGCGGGGGGGCCGAATGAGCAGTACTTC
TRBJ1-5,NA,TRBV20-1,NA,CSARREVDQPQHF,TGCAGTGCTAGACGAGAAGTTGATCAGCCCCAGCATTTT
TRBJ1-6,many,TRBV7-6,NA,CASSPSPYRSSYNSPLHF,TGTGCCAGCAGCCCAAGCCCTTACCGGAGCTCCTATAATTCACCCCTCCACTTT
TRBJ2-7,NA,TRBV10-3,NA,CAISSSRTEQYF,TGTGCCATCAGCTCCTCTAGAACCGAGCAGTACTTC
TRBJ2-2,few,TRBV7-3,TRBD1,CASSPPTGSAGELFF,TGTGCCAGCAGCCCTCCGACAGGGAGCGCCGGGGAGCTGTTTTTT
TRBJ2-3,NA,TRBV20-1,NA,CSARPAETDTQYF,TGCAGTGCGCGACCAGCGGAGACAGATACGCAGTATTTT
TRBJ2-2,NA,TRBV12-3/TRBV12-4,NA,CASSLMGLYTGELFF,TGTGCCAGCAGTTTAATGGGACTTTACACCGGGGAGCTGTTTTTT
TRBJ2-1,many,TRBV4-2,NA,CASSQDGSWPGGEQFF,TGTGCCAGCAGCCAAGATGGAAGCTGGCCTGGAGGTGAGCAGTTCTTC
TRBJ1-1,NA,TRBV29-1,TRBD1,CSAQSGTVTNKGAFF,TGCAGCGCTCAATCCGGGACAGTCACCAATAAGGGAGCTTTCTTT
TRBJ2-5,NA,TRBV4-1,TRBD2,CASSQVFGGAETQYF,TGCGCCAGCAGCCAAGTCTTCGGGGGGGCAGAGACCCAGTACTTC
TRBJ1-4,NA,TRBV6-5,NA,CASSPPGEQEKLFF,TGTGCCAGCAGCCCGCCGGGGGAGCAAGAAAAACTGTTTTTT
TRBJ2-7,once,TRBV11-3,NA,CASSSRRGRNEQYF,TGTGCCAGCAGCTCACGGAGGGGGCGAAACGAGCAGTACTTC
TRBJ2-5,once,TRBV25-1,TRBD2,CASSEFEGLALQETQYF,TGTGCCAGCAGTGAATTTGAGGGACTAGCGTTACAAGAGACCCAGTACTTC
TRBJ2-5,few,TRBV4-1,NA,CASSQDLSAQETQYF,TGCGCCAGCAGCCAAGATCTCTCAGCGCAAGAGACCCAGTACTTC
TRBJ2-7,few,TRBV7-9,TRBD1,CASSPTDPRDRGYEQYF,TGTGCCAGCAGCCCAACCGACCCTAGGGACAGGGGATACGAGCAGTACTTC
TRBJ2-5,NA,TRBV7-2,NA,CASSPEVLVVNEQYF,TGTGCCAGCAGCCCCGAGGTTTTAGTGGTTAATGAGCAGTACTTC
TRBJ1-1,few,TRBV29-1,TRBD1,CSGRQGLEAFF,TGCAGCGGTCGACAGGGTCTTGAAGCTTTCTTT
TRBJ1-5,NA,TRBV12-3/TRBV12-4,NA,CASGFNRNQPQHF,TGTGCCAGCGGTTTTAACCGAAATCAGCCCCAGCATTTT